The clone carrying this T cell receptor beta chain was found a few times. No antigen is known for it. This record belongs to a study of T cells after yellow fever vaccination. Findings of the study overall: Researchers cautioned that FACS-sorted repertoires could harbor abundant clonotypes contaminating from the bulk population. After the booster, about 95% of CD4 and roughly nine tenths of CD8 primary-response clones were re-detected.

MiXCR, applied by TCRdb to the 5' RACE reads, yields one record per CDR3 protein. The sample carries some 500,000 distinct CDR3 sequences, about 14% recorded once. The TCR originated in a man aged 25-45 years who received the YFV17D yellow fever vaccine. The specimen was PBMCs, collected on the day of the yellow fever booster vaccination.

The CDR3: CASSLASQGSYGYTF. CDR3 bases: TGTGCCAGCAGCTTAGCGAGCCAGGGGAGCTATGGCTACACCTTC. The chain uses TRBV7-2 and TRBJ1-2; D perhaps matches TRBD1 (6 bases). The CDR3 is made up of 15 amino acids. With 0 bases removed from V and 4 bases from J, the gap between germline ends came to 12 bases. Germline V gene lookup returns CDR1 SGHTA and CDR2 FQGNSA.